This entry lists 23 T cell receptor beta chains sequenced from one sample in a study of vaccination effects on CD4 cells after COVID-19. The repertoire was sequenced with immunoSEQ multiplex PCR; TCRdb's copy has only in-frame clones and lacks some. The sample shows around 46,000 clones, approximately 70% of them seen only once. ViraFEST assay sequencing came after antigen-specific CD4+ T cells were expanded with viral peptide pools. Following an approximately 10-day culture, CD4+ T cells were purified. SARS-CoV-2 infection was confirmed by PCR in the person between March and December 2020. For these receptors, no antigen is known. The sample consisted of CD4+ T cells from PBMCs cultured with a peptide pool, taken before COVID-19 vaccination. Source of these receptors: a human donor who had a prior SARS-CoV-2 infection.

The CDR3 bases are TGTGCCAGCAAAGGGGCTAGCGGGAGGGCCGGCGTTGAGGGGGAGCTGTTTTTT. As protein: CASKGASGRAGVEGELFF. The chain employs TRBV2 and TRBJ2-2; 12 bases agree with TRBD2. The junction had 17 bases not matched to a gene; V was cut back by 7 bases and J by 8 bases. CDR3 length: 18 amino acids. The germline V gene encodes CDR1 SNHLY and CDR2 FYNNEI.

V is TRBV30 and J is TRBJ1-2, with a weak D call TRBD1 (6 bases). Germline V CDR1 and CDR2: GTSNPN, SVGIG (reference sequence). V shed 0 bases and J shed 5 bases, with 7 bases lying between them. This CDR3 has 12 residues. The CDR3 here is CAWSVQGYGYTF. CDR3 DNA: TGTGCCTGGAGTGTCCAGGGGTATGGCTACACCTTC.

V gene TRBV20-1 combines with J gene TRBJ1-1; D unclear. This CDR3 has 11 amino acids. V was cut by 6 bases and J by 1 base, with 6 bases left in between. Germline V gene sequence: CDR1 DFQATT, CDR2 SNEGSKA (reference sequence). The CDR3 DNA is TGCAGTGCAGAGGGGAACACTGAAGCTTTCTTT. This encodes CSAEGNTEAFF.

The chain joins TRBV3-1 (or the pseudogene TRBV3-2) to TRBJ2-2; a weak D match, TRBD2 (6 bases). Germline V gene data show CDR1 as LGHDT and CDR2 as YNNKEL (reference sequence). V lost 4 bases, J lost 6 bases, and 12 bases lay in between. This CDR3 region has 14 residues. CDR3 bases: TGTGCCAGCAGCCCGATAGCGGTGGCCGGGGAGCTGTTTTTT. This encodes CASSPIAVAGELFF.

CDR3 bases: TGTGCCAGCAGCGCCCGGTCTGGGGCCGACACTGAAGCTTTCTTT. Its translation: CASSARSGADTEAFF. The rearrangement joins TRBV9 to TRBJ1-1; maybe TRBD1 (5 bases). The CDR3 covers 15 residues. Trimming removed 3 bases at V and 3 bases at J, with 15 bases between. The germline gives CDR1 SGDLS, CDR2 YYNGEE.

Written as DNA, the CDR3 is TGTGCCAGCAGCTTGTTTCTGGGTAGAGAGAACACGGACTATGGCTACACCTTC. Its translation: CASSLFLGRENTDYGYTF. V usage is TRBV11-3 and J usage is TRBJ1-2; no definite D call. Trimming stripped 3 bases from V and 3 bases from J, with 23 bases between. The CDR3 has 18 amino acids. Germline CDR1 reads SGHNT; CDR2 reads YENEEA.

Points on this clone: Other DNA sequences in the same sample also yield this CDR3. CDR3 residues: CAISGGETQYF. The CDR3 DNA is TGTGCCATCAGTGGGGGAGAGACCCAGTACTTC. This chain connects TRBV10-3 to TRBJ2-5; unclear D gene. The CDR3 consists of 11 residues. The germline V and J ends were trimmed by 4 bases and 4 bases, with 4 bases remaining between them. Germline assignment: CDR1 ENHRY and CDR2 SYGVKD.

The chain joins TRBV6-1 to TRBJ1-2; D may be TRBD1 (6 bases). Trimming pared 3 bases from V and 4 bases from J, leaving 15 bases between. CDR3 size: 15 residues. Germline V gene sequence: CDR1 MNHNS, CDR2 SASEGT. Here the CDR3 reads CASSEVRTVFYGYTF. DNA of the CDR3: TGTGCCAGCAGTGAGGTCCGGACAGTTTTCTATGGCTACACCTTC.

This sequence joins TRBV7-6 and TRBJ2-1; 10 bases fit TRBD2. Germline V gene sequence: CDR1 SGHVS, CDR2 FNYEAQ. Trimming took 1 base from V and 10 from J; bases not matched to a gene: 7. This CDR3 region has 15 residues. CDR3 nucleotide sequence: TGTGCCAGCAGCTTAGTAGCTAGCGGGGGCGGGGAGCAGTTCTTC. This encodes CASSLVASGGGEQFF.

The CDR3 DNA sequence: TGTGCCAGCAGCTTAGCGCCTAGCGGGGGGGCTCAGTTCTTC. It is translated as CASSLAPSGGAQFF. V usage is TRBV11-1 and J usage is TRBJ2-1; 12 nucleotides line up with TRBD2. The CDR3 has 14 residues. The ends lost 0 bases at V and 13 bases at J; junction bases unmatched: 4. Germline V gives CDR1 SGHAT, CDR2 FQDESV (reference sequence).

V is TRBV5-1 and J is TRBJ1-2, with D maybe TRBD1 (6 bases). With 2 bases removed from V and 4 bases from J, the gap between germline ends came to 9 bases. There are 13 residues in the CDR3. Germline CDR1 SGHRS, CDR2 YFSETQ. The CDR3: CASSLGGSYGYTF. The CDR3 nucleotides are TGCGCCAGCAGCTTAGGGGGTAGCTATGGCTACACCTTC.

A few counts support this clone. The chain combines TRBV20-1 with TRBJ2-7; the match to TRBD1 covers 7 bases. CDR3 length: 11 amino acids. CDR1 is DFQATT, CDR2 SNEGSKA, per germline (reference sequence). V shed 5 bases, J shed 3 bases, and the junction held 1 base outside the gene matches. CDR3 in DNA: TGCAGTGCTTGGACAGGCTACGAGCAGTACTTC. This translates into CSAWTGYEQYF.

The chain's CDR3 is CASSEGTSVGTQYF. The CDR3 DNA is TGTGCCAGCAGTGAGGGGACTAGTGTTGGGACCCAGTACTTC. The chain uses TRBV2 and TRBJ2-5; 8 nucleotides align to TRBD2. The CDR3 is 14 residues long. V shed 3 bases and J 7 bases; nucleotides not matched to a gene: 7. From germline, CDR1 is SNHLY and CDR2 FYNNEI.

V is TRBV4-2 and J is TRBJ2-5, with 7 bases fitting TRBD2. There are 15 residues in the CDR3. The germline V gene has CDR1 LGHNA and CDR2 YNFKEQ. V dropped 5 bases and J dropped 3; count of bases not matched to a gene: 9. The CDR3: CASSVSGAGKETQYF. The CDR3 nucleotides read TGTGCCAGCAGCGTGAGCGGGGCGGGAAAAGAGACCCAGTACTTC.

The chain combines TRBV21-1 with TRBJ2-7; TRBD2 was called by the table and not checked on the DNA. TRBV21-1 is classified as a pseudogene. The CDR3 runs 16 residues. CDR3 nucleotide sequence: TGTGCCAGCAGCAAACCGGGACTAGCGGGAGGGGACGAGCAGTACTTC. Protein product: CASSKPGLAGGDEQYF.

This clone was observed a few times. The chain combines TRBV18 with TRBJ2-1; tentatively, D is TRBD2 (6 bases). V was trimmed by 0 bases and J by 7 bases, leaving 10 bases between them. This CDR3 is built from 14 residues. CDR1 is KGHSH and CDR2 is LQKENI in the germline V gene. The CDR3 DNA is TGTGCCAGCTCACCACCTGTCCGGGGGAATGAGCAGTTCTTC. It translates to CASSPPVRGNEQFF.

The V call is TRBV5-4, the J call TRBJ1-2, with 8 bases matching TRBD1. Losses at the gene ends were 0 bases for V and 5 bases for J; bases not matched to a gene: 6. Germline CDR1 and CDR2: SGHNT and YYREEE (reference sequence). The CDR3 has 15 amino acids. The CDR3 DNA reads TGTGCCAGCAGCTTGGCCGGGGGACAGGTTTATGGCTACACCTTC. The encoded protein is CASSLAGGQVYGYTF.

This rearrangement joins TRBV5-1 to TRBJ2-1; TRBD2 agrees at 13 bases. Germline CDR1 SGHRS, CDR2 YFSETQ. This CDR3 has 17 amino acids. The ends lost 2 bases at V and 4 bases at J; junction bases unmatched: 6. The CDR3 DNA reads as TGCGCCAGCAGCTTACTAGCGGGAGGGCCTATTTACAATGAGCAGTTCTTC. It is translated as CASSLLAGGPIYNEQFF.

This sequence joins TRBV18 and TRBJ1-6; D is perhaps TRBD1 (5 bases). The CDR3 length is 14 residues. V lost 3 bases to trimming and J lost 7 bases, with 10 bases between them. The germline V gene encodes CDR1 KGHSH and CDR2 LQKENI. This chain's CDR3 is CASSPSGRNSPLHF. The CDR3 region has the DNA TGTGCCAGCTCACCCTCAGGGCGCAATTCACCCCTCCACTTT. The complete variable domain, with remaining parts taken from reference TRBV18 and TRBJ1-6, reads NAGVMQNPRHLVRRRGQEARLRCSPMKGHSHVYWYRQLPEEGLKFMVYLQKENIIDESGMPKERFSAEFPKEGPSILRIQQVVRGDSAAYFCASSPSGRNSPLHFGNGTRLTVT.

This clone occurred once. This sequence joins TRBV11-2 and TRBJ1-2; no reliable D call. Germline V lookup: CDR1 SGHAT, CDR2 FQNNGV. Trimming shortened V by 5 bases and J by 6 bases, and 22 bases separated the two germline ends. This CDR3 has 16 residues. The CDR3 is CASSPSYQQWGNGYTF. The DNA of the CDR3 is TGTGCCAGCAGCCCGTCATACCAACAGTGGGGAAATGGCTACACCTTC.

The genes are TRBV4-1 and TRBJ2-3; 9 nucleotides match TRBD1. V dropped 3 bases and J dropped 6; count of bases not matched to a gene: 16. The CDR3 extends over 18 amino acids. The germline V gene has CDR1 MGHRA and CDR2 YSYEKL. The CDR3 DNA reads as TGCGCCAGCAGCCAGGCTCGGGAGGCGGCGGGGACAGGGGATACGCAGTATTTT. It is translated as CASSQAREAAGTGDTQYF.

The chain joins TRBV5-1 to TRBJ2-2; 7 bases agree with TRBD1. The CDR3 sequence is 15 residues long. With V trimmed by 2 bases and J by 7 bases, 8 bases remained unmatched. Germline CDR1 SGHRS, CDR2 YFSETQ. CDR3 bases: TGCGCCAGCAGCTTACCTTTAGGGGGCAACGGGGAGCTGTTTTTT. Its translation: CASSLPLGGNGELFF.

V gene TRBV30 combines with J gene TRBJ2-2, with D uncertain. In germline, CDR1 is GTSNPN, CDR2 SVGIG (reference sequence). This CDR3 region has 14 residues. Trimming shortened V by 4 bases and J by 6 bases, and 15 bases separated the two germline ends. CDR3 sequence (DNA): TGTGCCTGGAATGTTGCTGGGTTCGCCGGGGAGCTGTTTTTT. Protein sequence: CAWNVAGFAGELFF.